This T cell receptor (beta chain) was identified in a study of beta chain features in type 1 diabetes. The whole isolated RNA underwent reverse transcription, so sequencing captured expressed TCRB transcripts. Method: immunoSEQ multiplex PCR; TCRdb's copy keeps in-frame clones and lacks some. The sample includes some 360,000 clones, about 20% seen only once; the top ten take under 0.055%. This CDR3 is built from 14 residues. The V gene's germline CDR1 is SQVTM and CDR2 ANQGSEA. Between the trimmed V and J ends, which lost 3 bases and 3 bases, there was a span of 14 bases. The origin of this receptor is a woman aged 18-35 years in good health. The chain recombines TRBV29-1 with TRBJ2-5, with D possibly matching TRBD2 (6 bases). Input material: naive CD4+ T cells from blood. The CDR3: CSVDRLVGKETQYF. The CDR3 DNA is TGCAGCGTTGACAGACTAGTGGGGAAAGAGACCCAGTACTTC.